The TCR beta chain described here comes from a study of blood T cell repertoires in COVID-19. Study context: Acute and convalescent COVID-19 samples came from the United States, Italy and Spain. T cells, B-cell-depleted T cells, or PBMCs provided the cDNA or gDNA that served as material.

V lost 5 bases and J lost 7; bases outside the gene matches: 7. This CDR3 region has 14 residues. Germline CDR1 is SGHVS and CDR2 is FQNEAQ. As processed by the authors: Amplification with reference gene primers provided the estimates of nucleated cell counts. The method was immunoSEQ multiplex PCR; TCRdb's version includes in-frame clones alone and lacks a portion of them. Clone size and V and J calls were adopted from that table, with D and trimming inferred from the DNA. The sample holds about 260,000 clones, around nine tenths seen once. The chain employs TRBV7-8 and TRBJ2-7; 11 nucleotides align to TRBD2. The TCR was taken from a middle-aged man who had recovered from COVID-19. Input material: peripheral blood. CDR3 sequence: CASSPRLAGREQYF. The CDR3 DNA reads TGTGCCAGCAGCCCGAGACTAGCGGGAAGGGAGCAGTACTTC.